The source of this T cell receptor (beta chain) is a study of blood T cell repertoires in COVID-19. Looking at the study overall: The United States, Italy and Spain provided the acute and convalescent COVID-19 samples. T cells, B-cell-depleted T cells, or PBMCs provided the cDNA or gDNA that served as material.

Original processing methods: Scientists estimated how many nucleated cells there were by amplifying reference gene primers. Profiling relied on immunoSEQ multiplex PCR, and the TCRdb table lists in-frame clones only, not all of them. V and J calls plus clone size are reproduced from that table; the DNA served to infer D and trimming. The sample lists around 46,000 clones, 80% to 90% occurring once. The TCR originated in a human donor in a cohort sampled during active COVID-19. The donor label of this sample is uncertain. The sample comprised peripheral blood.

DNA of the CDR3: TGCGCCAGCAGCGACTTATCGGGCGGGGAGACCCAGTACTTC. Its translation is CASSDLSGGETQYF. The chain recombines TRBV5-1 with TRBJ2-5, with D possibly matching TRBD2 (5 bases). The CDR3 loop spans 14 amino acids. CDR1 and CDR2 from the germline V gene are SGHRS and YFSETQ. Trimming shortened V by 4 bases and J by 5 bases, and 15 bases separated the two germline ends.